These T cell receptor beta chains were read from a single sample in a study of shared clonotypes between healthy human individuals. Using immunoSEQ multiplex PCR, the repertoire was profiled, and TCRdb retains in-frame clones only, with some absent. The sample has some 2,500,000 clones; 80% to 95% are singletons. The sequenced sample consisted of naive CD4+ T cells from PBMCs. The receptor set was obtained from a man aged 18 to 29 in good health. Some clones in this sample may be carry-over from other donors' samples. The CDR3 runs from the conserved cysteine through the conserved F or W. D genes are given only for firm matches. Only part of the rows carry a size: once, few, many, or a class if the clone is expanded.

v_gene	d_gene	j_gene	abundance	CDR3aa	CDR3nt
TRBV23-1	TRBD2	TRBJ2-4	NA	CASESSGSSKNIQYF	TGCGCCAGCGAAAGTAGCGGGAGTTCCAAAAACATTCAGTACTTC
TRBV27	NA	TRBJ1-5	NA	CASSLLKRDLSSNQPQHF	TGTGCCAGCAGTTTATTAAAACGGGACCTAAGCAGCAATCAGCCCCAGCATTTT
TRBV6-5	TRBD2	TRBJ2-7	NA	CASSYQSSGSTEQYF	TGTGCCAGCAGTTATCAATCTAGCGGGAGTACCGAGCAGTACTTC
TRBV5-6	NA	TRBJ1-2	NA	CASSLAIAYGYTF	TGTGCCAGCAGCTTGGCCATTGCTTATGGCTACACCTTC
TRBV28	TRBD1	TRBJ1-4	NA	CASTTGGAEKLFF	TGTGCCAGCACCACAGGGGGGGCTGAAAAACTGTTTTTT
TRBV9	NA	TRBJ2-5	NA	CANSVLGETQYF	TGTGCCAACAGCGTATTGGGAGAGACCCAGTACTTC
TRBV6-1	NA	TRBJ1-2	once	CAIPNHRELGHGYTF	TGTGCCATCCCCAACCACAGGGAGTTGGGTCACGGCTACACCTTC
TRBV28	NA	TRBJ1-2	NA	CASSLLTGEHGYTF	TGTGCCAGCAGTTTATTGACGGGGGAGCATGGCTACACCTTC
TRBV9	NA	TRBJ2-5	NA	CASSVSPWAYQETQYF	TGTGCCAGCAGCGTAAGCCCGTGGGCGTACCAAGAGACCCAGTACTTC
TRBV6-5	TRBD2	TRBJ2-3	NA	CASSYQASGGTDTQYF	TGTGCCAGCAGTTACCAGGCTAGCGGAGGCACAGATACGCAGTATTTT
TRBV9	TRBD1	TRBJ1-4	few	CASSVQGAFGEKLFF	TGTGCCAGCAGCGTGCAGGGGGCCTTCGGTGAAAAACTGTTTTTT
TRBV30	TRBD2	TRBJ2-1	NA	CAWRTRGGDEQFF	TGTGCCTGGAGGACCCGGGGGGGAGATGAGCAGTTCTTC
TRBV11-2	NA	TRBJ2-7	once	CASSETKWRAIEQYF	TGTGCCAGCAGCGAAACCAAGTGGAGGGCCATCGAGCAGTACTTC
TRBV6-5	NA	TRBJ2-2	NA	CASTSGAGNTGELFF	TGTGCCAGCACCTCGGGGGCGGGAAACACCGGGGAGCTGTTTTTT
TRBV19	NA	TRBJ2-3	NA	CASSDPGTHGGTQYF	TGTGCCAGTAGCGATCCCGGGACTCACGGCGGTACGCAGTATTTT
TRBV6-1	TRBD2	TRBJ2-1	NA	CASSESGGSYNEQFF	TGTGCCAGCAGTGAAAGCGGGGGCTCCTACAATGAGCAGTTCTTC
TRBV28	NA	TRBJ2-1	NA	CASSPTALEDNEQFF	TGTGCCAGCAGTCCAACCGCTCTAGAGGACAATGAGCAGTTCTTC
TRBV28	NA	TRBJ1-5	few	CASRPGGYSNQPQHF	TGTGCCAGCAGGCCTGGAGGGTATAGCAATCAGCCCCAGCATTTT
TRBV14	TRBD2	TRBJ2-1	NA	CASSQRTSGSNEQFF	TGTGCCAGCAGCCAAAGGACTAGCGGGAGCAATGAGCAGTTCTTC
TRBV28	TRBD2	TRBJ2-6	NA	CASSGGERPSGANVLTF	TGTGCCAGCAGCGGGGGGGAAAGGCCCTCTGGGGCCAACGTCCTGACTTTC
TRBV30	TRBD1	TRBJ2-5	few	CAWSVDRGETQYF	TGTGCCTGGAGTGTAGACAGGGGAGAGACCCAGTACTTC
TRBV2	NA	TRBJ2-3	NA	CASRYTDTQYF	TGTGCCAGCAGGTACACAGATACGCAGTATTTT
TRBV4-3	NA	TRBJ1-2	NA	CASSQDASYGYTF	TGCGCCAGCAGCCAAGATGCCTCTTATGGCTACACCTTC
TRBV7-2	TRBD1	TRBJ2-7	once	CASSLGGFYYEQYF	TGTGCCAGCAGTTTAGGGGGCTTCTACTACGAGCAGTACTTC
TRBV2	NA	TRBJ1-5	NA	CASSLGGGGQPQHF	TGTGCCAGCAGCCTGGGGGGCGGGGGTCAGCCCCAGCATTTT
TRBV11-2	TRBD1	TRBJ1-2	NA	CASRLTGGDYGYTF	TGTGCCAGCAGATTAACAGGGGGCGACTATGGCTACACCTTC